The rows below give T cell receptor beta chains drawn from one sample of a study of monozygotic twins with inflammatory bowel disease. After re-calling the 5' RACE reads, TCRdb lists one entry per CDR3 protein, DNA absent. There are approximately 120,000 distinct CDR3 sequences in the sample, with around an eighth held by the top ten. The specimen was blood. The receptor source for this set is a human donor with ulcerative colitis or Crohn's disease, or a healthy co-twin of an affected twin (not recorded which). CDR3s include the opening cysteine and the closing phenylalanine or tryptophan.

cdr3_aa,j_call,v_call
CASSSLPTDTQYF,TRBJ2-3,TRBV27
CASSLVPLGQGAYEQYF,TRBJ2-7,TRBV7-2
CASSQDRAGAGDTQYF,TRBJ2-3,TRBV4-3
CSARDDRAGRIRNEQFF,TRBJ2-1,TRBV20-1
CSVQAGSYEQYF,TRBJ2-7,TRBV29-1
CASSQDWDRNTGELFF,TRBJ2-2,TRBV4-3
CASSVAGANYGYTF,TRBJ1-2,TRBV9
CASSSQGDETQYF,TRBJ2-5,TRBV5-1
CTSSQARGNQPQHF,TRBJ1-5,TRBV1
CASSLDPQTYNEQFF,TRBJ2-1,TRBV11-2
CASSRAPNEKLFF,TRBJ1-4,TRBV7-9
CASSLEQGNNSPLHF,TRBJ1-6,TRBV7-9
CASSLLREGRYEQFF,TRBJ2-1,TRBV28
CATSRESFYGYTF,TRBJ1-2,TRBV15
CASGLEREGLDTDTQYF,TRBJ2-3,TRBV12-5
CASSLMAGVPGELFF,TRBJ2-2,TRBV12-3/TRBV12-4
CASSLDSGSNQPQHF,TRBJ1-5,TRBV5-1
CASSPSEGGSTEAFF,TRBJ1-1,TRBV12-3/TRBV12-4
CSARDTNLNEQFF,TRBJ2-1,TRBV20-1
CASSLALAKNIQYF,TRBJ2-4,TRBV11-2
CASSFQPGGNQPQHF,TRBJ1-5,TRBV7-8
CASSLGSGYLYEQYF,TRBJ2-7,TRBV5-1
CSAGPMATEAFF,TRBJ1-1,TRBV20-1
CSARPGQGSQGEAFF,TRBJ1-1,TRBV20-1
CASGFPTAGIHEQYF,TRBJ2-7,TRBV12-5
CASSLGYQETQYF,TRBJ2-5,TRBV5-1
CASSEAGTSYEQYF,TRBJ2-7,TRBV2
CARFSGGETQYF,TRBJ2-5,TRBV30
CASSPGPDTLYGYTF,TRBJ1-2,TRBV5-1
CASSLGGSTEAFF,TRBJ1-1,TRBV7-3
CSAGPYYEQYF,TRBJ2-7,TRBV20-1
CATSSFGRAETQYF,TRBJ2-5,TRBV15
CASSLTNTYEQYF,TRBJ2-7,TRBV5-1
CASSQRDRETDTQYF,TRBJ2-3,TRBV4-2
CASSLEQLNTEAFF,TRBJ1-1,TRBV5-4
CATSEGGIQETQYF,TRBJ2-5,TRBV24-1
CASSFTRDEAFF,TRBJ1-1,TRBV5-5
CAISGQGANYGYTF,TRBJ1-2,TRBV10-3
CASSIGWGAEQYF,TRBJ2-7,TRBV19
CASSLGAYNEQFF,TRBJ2-1,TRBV12-3/TRBV12-4
CASSQRDREEQYF,TRBJ2-7,TRBV5-1
CASSLITTGGVTGELFF,TRBJ2-2,TRBV5-1
CASSQVRETQYF,TRBJ2-5,TRBV4-2
CSARASGQYAYNEQFF,TRBJ2-1,TRBV20-1
CASSLDVGEGQGEQYF,TRBJ2-7,TRBV7-7
CATSDADRAEQYF,TRBJ2-7,TRBV24-1
CSAPNPRSYNEQFF,TRBJ2-1,TRBV20-1
CASRITRNGNTIYF,TRBJ1-3,TRBV12-3/TRBV12-4
CAISESQAGDYGYTF,TRBJ1-2,TRBV10-3
CSAWIPASGEQFF,TRBJ2-1,TRBV20-1
CASSQAPSTGVWAGANVLTF,TRBJ2-6,TRBV4-3
CASSQVSSGLAGANLLEQYF,TRBJ2-7,TRBV4-3
CASSYRTSGRAVTGELFF,TRBJ2-2,TRBV6-5
CASSLNRGQETQYF,TRBJ2-5,TRBV6-1
CASSLVGTGAHNEQFF,TRBJ2-1,TRBV11-2